The clone carrying this T cell receptor beta chain was observed at least ten times. A read error may produce the germline difference seen at one junction end. Molecular barcoded adaptors covering alpha/delta and beta/gamma chains were used on roughly 400 ng RNA. One entry per CDR3 protein results from TCRdb running MiXCR on the reads. The profile shows around 23,000 distinct CDR3 sequences, about 20% of them singletons. The sample originates from a study of read filtering for tumor transcriptome and immune sequencing. This clonotype was sampled from a donor at least 40 years old with multiple myeloma. The specimen sequenced was a population of CD138-negative cells sorted from bone marrow.

The CDR3 loop is CAWSRTGLNTEAFF. The CDR3 DNA is TGCGCCTGGAGTCGGACAGGATTGAACACTGAAGCTTTCTTT. This chain connects TRBV30 to TRBJ1-1, with 7 bases that match TRBD1. CDR3 length: 14 amino acids. Looked up from germline, CDR1 is GTSNPN and CDR2 is SVGIG (reference sequence).